The rows below give T cell receptor beta chains drawn from one sample of a study of shared T cell receptors in the human thymus. This table comes from immunoSEQ multiplex PCR, and its TCRdb copy is limited to in-frame clones, with some not included. The data hold about 660,000 clones, with more than 75% observed a single time. Another study also made use of these data, one on human thymus T cells.

Sequenced: thymocytes. All receptors derive from a boy under two years old with a congenital heart defect. Each CDR3 is given without its conserved first and last residue. Each record gives: clone size, V gene, CDR3 protein. Some rows mark clone size as missing; the rest say once, few, many or name a class of expanded clone.

>.|TRBV10-3
AIGPGGRYNEQF
>.|TRBV30
ACITEVNTEAF
>few|TRBV6-6
ASSSDRNTEAF
>.|TRBV6-5
ASSYGTDYEQY
>.|TRBV5-1
ASSGSGDRPCDEQF
>few|TRBV30
AWRAHTQY
>few|TRBV5-1
ASSLRTGSSGNTIY
>.|TRBV7-2
AAGGVVTYGYT
>.|TRBV28
ASSRGGASGRTNHSYEQY
>.|TRBV28
ASSFEGEDIQY
>once|TRBV6-5
ASSSGLSSGNTIY
>few|TRBV28
ASSPGGVNSPLH
>.|TRBV7-8
ASSHDRGNEKLF
>.|TRBV29-1
SVDPGLYNEQF
>.|TRBV27
ASSLRGLAGNRYEQY
>.|TRBV28
ASTQGREFSPRVNTQY
>.|TRBV28
ASSPRLGMQETQY
>.|TRBV28
ATQGAQGYEQY
>few|TRBV5-6
ASNGQGYNEQY
>once|TRBV5-4
ASSRTSGETNTGELF
>.|TRBV9
ASSEASGETGELF
>.|TRBV6-5
ASRGTGYEQY
>.|TRBV5-1
ATRDRVRQETQY
>.|TRBV20-1
SARAGTF
>once|TRBV7-8
ASSLFSRDRDTEAF
>.|TRBV6-5
ASSYSRGDSPLH
>.|TRBV27
ASSSGTGRNTEAF